Following are 23 T cell receptor beta chains from one sample sequenced in a study of T-cell reconstitution after alpha-beta-depleted transplantation in children. Preparation of the TCRbeta library used unique molecular identifiers. TCRdb analysed the PCR reads with MiXCR anew, one entry per CDR3 protein. The sample records 98,000 or so distinct CDR3 sequences, 20% to 30% being singletons. This specimen was PBMCs, taken before TCRalphabeta/CD19-depleted stem cell transplant. The receptors originated from a boy aged 2 to 9 with acute lymphoblastic leukemia, due to receive a stem cell transplant.

This clonotype was detected only a few times. V is TRBV7-8 and J is TRBJ2-7; 9 bases fit TRBD2. The germline CDR1 and CDR2 sequences are SGHVS and FQNEAQ. This CDR3 comprises 14 residues. V lost 1 base, J lost 7 bases, and 5 bases stayed unmatched. CDR3 sequence: CASSLGSGSREQYF. The CDR3 coding sequence is TGTGCCAGCAGCTTAGGTAGCGGGAGTCGGGAGCAGTACTTC.

This clonotype was seen only a few times. V is TRBV12-3 or TRBV12-4 and J is TRBJ2-3; D gene unclear. The ends were cut back, 0 bases at V and 0 bases at J, with 10 bases in the middle. CDR3 size: 16 residues. This chain's CDR3 is CASSLAGWRSTDTQYF. The CDR3 DNA sequence: TGTGCCAGCAGTTTAGCGGGGTGGCGGAGCACAGATACGCAGTATTTT.

This clonotype turned up a few times. This chain uses TRBV27 with TRBJ2-3; D ambiguous. The V and J ends lost 5 bases and 1 base respectively, with 10 bases between them. From germline, CDR1 is MNHEY and CDR2 SMNVEV (reference sequence). The CDR3 length is 14 residues. CDR3: CASSHQVGTDTQYF. The CDR3 coding sequence is TGTGCCAGCAGTCACCAGGTCGGCACAGATACGCAGTATTTT.

This clonotype was seen a few times. This chain connects TRBV11-2 to TRBJ1-2; 7 bases align to TRBD1. There are 16 residues in the CDR3. Germline lookup yields CDR1 SGHAT and CDR2 FQNNGV. J lost 6 bases, V lost 1 base, and 11 bases had no gene match. CDR3 in amino acids: CASSLAPSGQADGYTF. The CDR3 DNA sequence: TGTGCCAGCAGCTTAGCCCCCAGCGGACAGGCTGATGGCTACACCTTC.

This clonotype was detected a few times. The chain recombines TRBV12-3 or TRBV12-4 with TRBJ1-2; D perhaps matches TRBD1 (6 bases). V gave up 10 bases and J gave up 2 bases, with 14 bases separating them. There are 13 residues in the CDR3. The DNA of the CDR3 is TGTGCCATCCAGGCTGGACAGAACTATGGCTACACCTTC. Protein sequence: CAIQAGQNYGYTF.

V gene TRBV12-3 or TRBV12-4 combines with J gene TRBJ1-4, with 8 bases identical to TRBD1. The CDR3 spans 13 residues. The V and J ends lost 5 bases and 10 bases, in that order; junction bases with no gene match: 6. The CDR3 is CASSARGPGKLFF. Written as DNA, the CDR3 is TGTGCCAGCAGTGCCAGGGGGCCCGGAAAACTGTTTTTT.

This clonotype showed up many times. The chain couples TRBV10-3 to TRBJ2-1, with 9 bases lining up with TRBD2. Losses at the gene ends were 11 bases for V and 4 bases for J; bases not matched to a gene: 12. From germline, CDR1 is ENHRY and CDR2 SYGVKD. The CDR3 extends over 15 amino acids. In DNA, the CDR3 is TGTGCCTCTACCCCGACTAGCGGAGGTTACAATGAGCAGTTCTTC. It is translated as CASTPTSGGYNEQFF.

This clonotype was found a few times. J is TRBJ2-5 and V is TRBV5-1; 11 bases agree with TRBD2. Losses at the gene ends were 4 bases for V and 5 bases for J; bases not matched to a gene: 7. Germline lookup yields CDR1 SGHRS and CDR2 YFSETQ. CDR3 length equals 15 residues. The CDR3 sequence: CASSKGTSGRETQYF. CDR3 nucleotide sequence: TGCGCCAGCAGCAAAGGGACTAGCGGTCGGGAGACCCAGTACTTC.

This clonotype came up once. The chain couples TRBV6-1 to TRBJ2-1, with TRBD2 matching over 9 bases. V shed 6 bases, J shed 4 bases, and the junction held 7 bases outside the gene matches. CDR1 and CDR2 (germline): MNHNS, SASEGT. The CDR3 loop spans 15 amino acids. Written as DNA, the CDR3 is TGTGCCAGCAGAGAGACTAGCGGAGGGTACAATGAGCAGTTCTTC. Translated: CASRETSGGYNEQFF.

The chain is built from TRBV20-1 and TRBJ2-7; TRBD1 matches 12 bases. This CDR3 comprises 13 residues. J gave up 4 bases and V 6 bases, and 4 bases lay outside the gene matches. Germline CDR1 DFQATT, CDR2 SNEGSKA (reference sequence). This CDR3 reads CSAQGQGAYEQYF. Written as DNA, the CDR3 is TGCAGTGCCCAGGGACAGGGGGCGTACGAGCAGTACTTC.

The table lists this clonotype with a few counts. The chain uses TRBV10-3 and TRBJ2-3; D call uncertain. The CDR3 covers 13 residues. Trimming took 3 bases from V and 2 from J, leaving 6 bases between them. Germline-derived CDR1 and CDR2 are ENHRY and SYGVKD. This chain's CDR3 is CAISEDDTDTQYF. The CDR3 coding sequence is TGTGCCATCAGTGAAGATGACACAGATACGCAGTATTTT.

V gene TRBV6-4 combines with J gene TRBJ2-2; D possibly corresponds to TRBD2 (6 bases). Between the trimmed V and J ends, which lost 0 bases and 6 bases, there was a span of 11 bases. Germline-derived CDR1 and CDR2 are MRHNA and SNTAGT. The CDR3 covers 15 residues. The CDR3 sequence is CASSDSAEGPGELFF. The DNA of the CDR3 is TGTGCCAGCAGTGACTCAGCGGAGGGGCCCGGGGAGCTGTTTTTT.

This chain uses TRBV18 with TRBJ1-5; D might be TRBD1 (5 bases). The CDR3 runs to 13 residues. Trimming removed 6 bases from V and 7 bases from J, with 13 bases in between. The germline CDR1 and CDR2 sequences are KGHSH and LQKENI. The CDR3, as DNA: TGTGCCAGCTCCCTAGACAGAGAACAGCCCCAGCATTTT. This gives the protein CASSLDREQPQHF.

This clonotype appeared many times. This sequence joins TRBV20-1 and TRBJ2-3; 14 bases align to TRBD2. The germline gives CDR1 DFQATT, CDR2 SNEGSKA (reference sequence). Trimming at V came to 6 bases and at J to 3 bases, leaving 5 bases not matched to a gene. The CDR3 extends over 15 amino acids. CDR3 residues: CSAATSGRGTDTQYF. The CDR3 nucleotides are TGCAGTGCCGCGACTAGCGGGAGGGGTACAGATACGCAGTATTTT.

Comments on this clonotype: A read error may account for a junction end that differs from germline. This chain links TRBV7-2 with TRBJ2-2; TRBD2 might be the D (5 bases). The CDR3 spans 13 residues. From germline, CDR1 is SGHTA and CDR2 FQGNSA. The CDR3 here is CASSLKNTGELLF. The CDR3, as DNA: TGTGCCAGCAGCCTAAAAAACACCGGGGAGCTGCTTTTT.

CDR3 in DNA: TGCAGCGCCGGACTAGGGGGGTCCTACGAGCAGTACTTC. Residues: CSAGLGGSYEQYF. The chain recombines TRBV29-1 with TRBJ2-7, with a possible D match to TRBD2 (7 bases). The germline V gene has CDR1 SQVTM and CDR2 ANQGSEA. The CDR3 loop spans 13 amino acids. V lost 7 bases and J lost 1, with 14 bases in between.

This clonotype was detected a few times. This chain links TRBV18 with TRBJ1-1, with D uncertain. The CDR3 is 14 residues long. Germline-derived CDR1 and CDR2 are KGHSH and LQKENI. The V and J ends lost 6 bases and 0 bases respectively, with 11 bases between them. The CDR3: CASSRETMNTEAFF. The DNA of the CDR3 is TGTGCCAGCTCTAGAGAAACCATGAACACTGAAGCTTTCTTT.

This rearrangement joins TRBV20-1 to TRBJ2-7; D gene uncertain. Trimming took off 7 bases at V and 5 bases at J, with 18 bases between the two ends. Germline-derived CDR1 and CDR2 are DFQATT and SNEGSKA (reference sequence). CDR3 length: 13 amino acids. The CDR3 here is CSGHPITLNEQYF. Written as DNA, the CDR3 is TGCAGTGGCCACCCGATAACCCTCAACGAGCAGTACTTC.

The chain uses TRBV4-1 and TRBJ2-7; D is unresolved. The CDR3 is made up of 16 amino acids. V dropped 1 base and J dropped 2 bases, with 15 bases sitting between them. Germline-derived CDR1 and CDR2 are MGHRA and YSYEKL. DNA of the CDR3: TGCGCCAGCAGCCAAGGAGCGAACAGAGAGACCTACGAGCAGTACTTC. Protein: CASSQGANRETYEQYF.

The chain joins TRBV10-1 to TRBJ2-5; possibly TRBD1 or TRBD2 for D (5 bases each). Germline V lookup: CDR1 WNHNN, CDR2 SYGVQD (reference sequence). The CDR3 spans 14 residues. Trimming took 3 bases from V and 5 from J, leaving 13 bases between them. CDR3 sequence (DNA): TGCGCCAGCAGTGACCCCGGGACCCCGGAGACCCAGTACTTC. Its translation is CASSDPGTPETQYF.

This chain uses TRBV28 with TRBJ2-3; 10 bases align to TRBD2. The CDR3 has 15 residues. Germline V gives CDR1 MDHEN, CDR2 SYDVKM. Losses at the gene ends were 6 bases for V and 1 base for J; bases not matched to a gene: 4. The CDR3 sequence: CASRPGTSGTDTQYF. In DNA, the CDR3 is TGTGCCAGCAGGCCCGGGACTAGCGGCACAGATACGCAGTATTTT. Complete variable domain (other parts from reference TRBV28 and TRBJ2-3): DVKVTQSSRYLVKRTGEKVFLECVQDMDHENMFWYRQDPGLGLRLIYFSYDVKMKEKGDIPEGYSVSREKKERFSLILESASTNQTSMYLCASRPGTSGTDTQYFGPGTRLTVL.

This chain connects TRBV27 to TRBJ2-7; D unresolved. With 5 bases removed from V and 3 bases from J, the gap between germline ends came to 23 bases. The CDR3 totals 17 residues. Germline V lookup: CDR1 MNHEY, CDR2 SMNVEV (reference sequence). The CDR3 DNA reads TGTGCCAGCAGTCCCCAGTCCCCTGCGGCGCGCTACTACGAGCAGTACTTC. Translating gives CASSPQSPAARYYEQYF.

This clonotype has just a few counts. The chain uses TRBV10-3 and TRBJ1-1; D is possibly TRBD1 (6 bases). The V gene's germline CDR1 is ENHRY and CDR2 SYGVKD. The CDR3 loop spans 14 amino acids. V shed 4 bases and J shed 4 bases, with 13 bases lying between them. The CDR3 spells CAISVGGLGTEAFF. DNA of the CDR3: TGTGCCATCAGTGTTGGGGGCTTGGGCACTGAAGCTTTCTTT.